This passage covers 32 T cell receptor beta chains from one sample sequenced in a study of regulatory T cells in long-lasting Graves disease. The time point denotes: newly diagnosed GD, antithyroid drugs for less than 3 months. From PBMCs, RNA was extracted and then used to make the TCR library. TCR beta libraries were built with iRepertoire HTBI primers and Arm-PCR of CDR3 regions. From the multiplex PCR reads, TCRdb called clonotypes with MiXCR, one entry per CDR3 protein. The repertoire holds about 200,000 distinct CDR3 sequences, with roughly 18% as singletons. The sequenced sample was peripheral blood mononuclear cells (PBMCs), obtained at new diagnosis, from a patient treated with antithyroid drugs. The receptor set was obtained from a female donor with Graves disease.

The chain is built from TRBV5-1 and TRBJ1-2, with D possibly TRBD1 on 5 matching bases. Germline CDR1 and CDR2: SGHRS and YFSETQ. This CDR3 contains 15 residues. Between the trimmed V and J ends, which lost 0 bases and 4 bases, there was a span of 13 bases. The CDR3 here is CASSLDQGNTYGYTF. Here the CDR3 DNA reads TGCGCCAGCAGCTTGGACCAGGGCAATACCTATGGCTACACCTTC.

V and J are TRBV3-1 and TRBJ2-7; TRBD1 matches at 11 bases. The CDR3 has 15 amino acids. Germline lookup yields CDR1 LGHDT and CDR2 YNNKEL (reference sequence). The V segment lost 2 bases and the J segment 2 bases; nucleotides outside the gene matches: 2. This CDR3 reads CASSQRTGGPYEQYF. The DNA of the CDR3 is TGTGCCAGCAGCCAACGGACAGGGGGCCCCTACGAGCAGTACTTC.

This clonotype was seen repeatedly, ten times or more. CDR3 region: CASSETVDEKLFF. The CDR3 nucleotides are TGTGCCAGCAGTGAGACGGTAGATGAAAAACTGTTTTTT. The chain links TRBV12-3 or TRBV12-4 to TRBJ1-4; D gene ambiguous. This CDR3 contains 13 residues. The germline V and J ends were trimmed by 5 bases and 6 bases, with 10 bases remaining between them.

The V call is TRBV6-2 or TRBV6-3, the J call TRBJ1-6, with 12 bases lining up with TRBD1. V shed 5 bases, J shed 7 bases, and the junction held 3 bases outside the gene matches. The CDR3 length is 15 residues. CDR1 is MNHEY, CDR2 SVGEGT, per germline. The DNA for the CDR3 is TGTGCCAGCAGTGAAGGGACAGGGGGCAATTCACCCCTCCACTTT. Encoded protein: CASSEGTGGNSPLHF.

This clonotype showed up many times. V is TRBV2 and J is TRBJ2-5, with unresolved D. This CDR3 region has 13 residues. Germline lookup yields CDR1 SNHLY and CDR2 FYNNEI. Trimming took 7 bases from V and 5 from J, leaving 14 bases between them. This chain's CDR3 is CASNLALRETQYF. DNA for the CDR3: TGTGCCAGCAACCTCGCCTTACGGGAGACCCAGTACTTC.

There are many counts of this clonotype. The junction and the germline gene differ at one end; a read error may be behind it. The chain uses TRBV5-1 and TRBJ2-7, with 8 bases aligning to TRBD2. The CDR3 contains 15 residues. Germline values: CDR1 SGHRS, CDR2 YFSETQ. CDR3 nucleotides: TGTGCCAGCAGCTTTCTGGCGGGAGGAACCTACGAGCAGTACTTC. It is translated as CASSFLAGGTYEQYF.

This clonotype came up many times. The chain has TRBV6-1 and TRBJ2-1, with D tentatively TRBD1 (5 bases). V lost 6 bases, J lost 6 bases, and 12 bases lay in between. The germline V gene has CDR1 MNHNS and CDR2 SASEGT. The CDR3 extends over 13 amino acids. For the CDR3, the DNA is TGTGCCAGCAGGGGTCAGGGATCCAATGAGCAGTTCTTC. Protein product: CASRGQGSNEQFF.

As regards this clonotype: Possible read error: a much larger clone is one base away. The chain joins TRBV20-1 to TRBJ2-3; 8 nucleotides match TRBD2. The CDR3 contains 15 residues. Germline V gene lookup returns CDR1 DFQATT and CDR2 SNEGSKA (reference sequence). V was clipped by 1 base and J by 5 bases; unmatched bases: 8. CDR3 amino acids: CSARVPGGRIDTQYF. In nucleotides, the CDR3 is TGCAGTGCTAGAGTACCGGGAGGGAGGATAGATACGCAGTATTTT.

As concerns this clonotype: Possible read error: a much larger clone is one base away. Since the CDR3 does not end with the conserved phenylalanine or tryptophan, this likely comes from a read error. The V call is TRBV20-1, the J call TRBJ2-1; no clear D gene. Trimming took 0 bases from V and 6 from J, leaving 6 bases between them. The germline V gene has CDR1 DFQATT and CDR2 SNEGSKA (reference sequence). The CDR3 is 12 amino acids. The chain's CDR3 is CSARDRINEQFL. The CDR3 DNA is TGCAGTGCTAGAGATAGGATCAATGAGCAGTTCTTA.

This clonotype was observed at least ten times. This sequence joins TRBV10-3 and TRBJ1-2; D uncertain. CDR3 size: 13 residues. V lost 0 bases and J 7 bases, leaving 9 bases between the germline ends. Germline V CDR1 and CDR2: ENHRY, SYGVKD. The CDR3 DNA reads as TGTGCCATCAGTGAGTCGCAGCCGTCTGGCTACACCTTC. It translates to CAISESQPSGYTF.

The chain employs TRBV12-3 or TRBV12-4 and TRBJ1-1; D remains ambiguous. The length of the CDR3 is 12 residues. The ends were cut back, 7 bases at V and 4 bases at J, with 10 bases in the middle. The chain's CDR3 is CASTKRLTEAFF. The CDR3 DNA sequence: TGTGCCAGCACCAAAAGGCTCACTGAAGCTTTCTTT.

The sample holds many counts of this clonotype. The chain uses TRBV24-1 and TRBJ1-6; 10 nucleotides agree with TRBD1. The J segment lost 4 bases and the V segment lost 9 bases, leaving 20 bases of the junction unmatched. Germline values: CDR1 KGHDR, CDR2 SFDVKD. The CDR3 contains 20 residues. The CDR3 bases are TGTGCCACCTCTGGACCAGTGGCGGAGGGGACAGGGGATTATAATTCACCCCTCCACTTT. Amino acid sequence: CATSGPVAEGTGDYNSPLHF.

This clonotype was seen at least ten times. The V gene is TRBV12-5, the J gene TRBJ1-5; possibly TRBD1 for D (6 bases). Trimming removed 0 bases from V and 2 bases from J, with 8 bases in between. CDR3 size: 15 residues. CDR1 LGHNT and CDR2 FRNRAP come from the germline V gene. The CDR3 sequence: CASGLVAGGNQPQHF. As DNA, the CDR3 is TGTGCTAGTGGTTTGGTAGCAGGGGGCAATCAGCCCCAGCATTTT.

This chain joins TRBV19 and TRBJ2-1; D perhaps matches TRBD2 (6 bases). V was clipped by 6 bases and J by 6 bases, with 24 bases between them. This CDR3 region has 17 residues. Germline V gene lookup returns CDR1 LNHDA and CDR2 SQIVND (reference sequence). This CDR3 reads CASSPRAPGEDLNEQFF. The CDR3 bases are TGTGCCAGTAGCCCACGGGCCCCGGGAGAGGACCTCAATGAGCAGTTCTTC.

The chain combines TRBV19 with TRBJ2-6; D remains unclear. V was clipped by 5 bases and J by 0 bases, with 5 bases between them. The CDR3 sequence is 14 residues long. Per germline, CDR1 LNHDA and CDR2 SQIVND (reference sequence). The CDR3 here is CASSSTSGANVLTF. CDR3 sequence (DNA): TGTGCCAGTAGTTCTACCTCTGGGGCCAACGTCCTGACTTTC.

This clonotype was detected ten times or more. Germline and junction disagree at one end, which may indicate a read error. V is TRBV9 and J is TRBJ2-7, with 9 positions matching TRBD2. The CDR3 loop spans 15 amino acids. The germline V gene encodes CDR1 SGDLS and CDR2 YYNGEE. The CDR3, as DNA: TGTGCCAGCAGTGTAGCGGGGGACTTCTCCTACGAGCAGTACTTC. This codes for CASSVAGDFSYEQYF.

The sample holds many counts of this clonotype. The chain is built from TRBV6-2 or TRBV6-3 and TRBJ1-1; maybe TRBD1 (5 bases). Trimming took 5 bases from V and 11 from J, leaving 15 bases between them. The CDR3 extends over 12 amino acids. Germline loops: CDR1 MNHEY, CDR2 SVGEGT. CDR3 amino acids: CASSEVGTKAFF. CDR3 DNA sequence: TGTGCCAGCAGTGAAGTAGGGACGAAGGCTTTCTTT.

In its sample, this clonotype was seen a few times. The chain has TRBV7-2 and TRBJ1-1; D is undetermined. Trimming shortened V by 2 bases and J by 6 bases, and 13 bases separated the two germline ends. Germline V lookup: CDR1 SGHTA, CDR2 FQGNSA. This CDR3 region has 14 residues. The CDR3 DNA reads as TGTGCCAGCAGCTTATATGGGGTGCGGTCTGAAGCTTTCTTT. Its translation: CASSLYGVRSEAFF.

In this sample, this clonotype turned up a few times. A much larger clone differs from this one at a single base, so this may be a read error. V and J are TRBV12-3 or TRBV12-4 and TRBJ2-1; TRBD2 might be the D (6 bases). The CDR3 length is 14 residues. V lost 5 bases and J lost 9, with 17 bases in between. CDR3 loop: CASSLRELGREQFF. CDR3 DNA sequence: TGTGCCAGCAGTCTTCGGGAGTTGGGGCGTGAGCAGTTCTTC.

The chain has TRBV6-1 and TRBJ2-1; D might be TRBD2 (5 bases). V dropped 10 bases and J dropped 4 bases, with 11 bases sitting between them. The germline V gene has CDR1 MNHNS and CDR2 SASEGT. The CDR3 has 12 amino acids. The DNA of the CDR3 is TGTGCCACCGAGGACTTGTACAATGAGCAGTTCTTC. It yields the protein CATEDLYNEQFF.

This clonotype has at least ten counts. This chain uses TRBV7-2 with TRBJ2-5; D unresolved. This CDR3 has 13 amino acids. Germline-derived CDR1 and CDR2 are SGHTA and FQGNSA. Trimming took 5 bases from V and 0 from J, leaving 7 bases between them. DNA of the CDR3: TGTGCCAGCAGCCCACCGTACCAAGAGACCCAGTACTTC. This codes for CASSPPYQETQYF.

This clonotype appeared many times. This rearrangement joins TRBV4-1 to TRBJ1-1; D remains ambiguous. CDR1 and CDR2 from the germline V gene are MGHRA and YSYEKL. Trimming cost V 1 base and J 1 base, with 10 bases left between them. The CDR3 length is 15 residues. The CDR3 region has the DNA TGCGCCAGCAGCCAAGGCCAGCGGGAGAACACTGAAGCTTTCTTT. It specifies CASSQGQRENTEAFF.

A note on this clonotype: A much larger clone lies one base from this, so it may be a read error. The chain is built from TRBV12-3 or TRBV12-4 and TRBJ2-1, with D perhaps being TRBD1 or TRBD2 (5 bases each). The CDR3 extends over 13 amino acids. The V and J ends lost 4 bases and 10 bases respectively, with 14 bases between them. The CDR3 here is CASSWGNGTEQFF. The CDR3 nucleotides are TGTGCCAGCAGTTGGGGTAACGGGACCGAGCAGTTCTTC.

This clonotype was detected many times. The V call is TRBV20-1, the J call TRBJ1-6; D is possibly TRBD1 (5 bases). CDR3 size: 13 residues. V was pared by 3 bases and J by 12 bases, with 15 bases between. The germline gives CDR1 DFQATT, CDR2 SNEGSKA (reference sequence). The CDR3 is CSASWDPGEPLHF. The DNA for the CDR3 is TGCAGTGCTAGTTGGGACCCAGGAGAACCCCTCCACTTT.

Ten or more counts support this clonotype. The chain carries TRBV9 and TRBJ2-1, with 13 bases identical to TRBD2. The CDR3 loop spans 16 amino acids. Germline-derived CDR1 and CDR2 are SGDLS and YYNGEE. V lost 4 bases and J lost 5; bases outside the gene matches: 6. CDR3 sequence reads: CASSLGTSGTDNEQFF. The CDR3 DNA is TGTGCCAGCAGCCTTGGGACTAGCGGGACCGACAATGAGCAGTTCTTC.

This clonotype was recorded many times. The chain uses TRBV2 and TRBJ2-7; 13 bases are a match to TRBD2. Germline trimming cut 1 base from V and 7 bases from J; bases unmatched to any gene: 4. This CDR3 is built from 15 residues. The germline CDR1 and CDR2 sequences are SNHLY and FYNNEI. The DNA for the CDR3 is TGTGCCAGCAGTGAAGGCGGACTAGCGGGAGTTGAGCAGTACTTC. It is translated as CASSEGGLAGVEQYF. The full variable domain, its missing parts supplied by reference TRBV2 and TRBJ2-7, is EPEVTQTPSHQVTQMGQEVILRCVPISNHLYFYWYRQILGQKVEFLVSFYNNEISEKSEIFDDQFSVERPDGSNFTLKIRSTKLEDSAMYFCASSEGGLAGVEQYFGPGTRLTVT.

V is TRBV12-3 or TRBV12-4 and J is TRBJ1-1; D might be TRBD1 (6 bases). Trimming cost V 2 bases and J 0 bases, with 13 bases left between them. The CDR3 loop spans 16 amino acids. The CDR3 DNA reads TGTGCCAGCAGTTTACAGGGGCGGTGGATGAACACTGAAGCTTTCTTT. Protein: CASSLQGRWMNTEAFF.

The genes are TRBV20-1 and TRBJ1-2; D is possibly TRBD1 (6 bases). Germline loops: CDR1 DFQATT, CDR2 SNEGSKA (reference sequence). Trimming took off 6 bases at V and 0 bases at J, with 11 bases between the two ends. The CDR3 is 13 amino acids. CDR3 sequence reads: CSARTVSNYGYTF. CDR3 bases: TGCAGTGCCAGGACAGTTTCTAACTATGGCTACACCTTC.

The CDR3 region is CASSPELRQGDYNEQFF. CDR3 DNA sequence: TGTGCCAGCTCACCCGAATTGCGTCAGGGAGACTACAATGAGCAGTTCTTC. This rearrangement joins TRBV18 to TRBJ2-1; D could derive from TRBD1 or TRBD2 (5 bases each). Germline lookup yields CDR1 KGHSH and CDR2 LQKENI. The V end was cut by 3 bases, the J end by 3 bases, with 18 bases between. There are 17 residues in the CDR3.

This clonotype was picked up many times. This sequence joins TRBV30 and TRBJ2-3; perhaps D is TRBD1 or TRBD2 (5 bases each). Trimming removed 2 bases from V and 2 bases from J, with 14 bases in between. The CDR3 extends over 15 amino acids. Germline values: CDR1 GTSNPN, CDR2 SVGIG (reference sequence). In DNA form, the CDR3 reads TGTGCCTGGAGTCCGCCGGGACGGCACACAGATACGCAGTATTTT. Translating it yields CAWSPPGRHTDTQYF.

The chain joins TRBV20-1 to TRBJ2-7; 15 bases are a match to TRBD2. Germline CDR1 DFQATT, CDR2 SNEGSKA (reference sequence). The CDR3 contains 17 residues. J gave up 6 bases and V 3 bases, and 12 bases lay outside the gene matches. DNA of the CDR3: TGCAGTGCTAGCGATGGACTAGCGGGAGGGCCCTGGGGCGAGCAGTACTTC. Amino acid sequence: CSASDGLAGGPWGEQYF.

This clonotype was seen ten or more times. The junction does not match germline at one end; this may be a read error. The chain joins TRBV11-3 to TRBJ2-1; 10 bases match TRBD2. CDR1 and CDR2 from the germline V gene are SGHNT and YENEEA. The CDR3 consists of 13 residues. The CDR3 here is CASSLGSGREPFF. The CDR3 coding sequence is TGTGCCAGCAGCTTAGGCAGCGGGAGGGAGCCGTTCTTC.